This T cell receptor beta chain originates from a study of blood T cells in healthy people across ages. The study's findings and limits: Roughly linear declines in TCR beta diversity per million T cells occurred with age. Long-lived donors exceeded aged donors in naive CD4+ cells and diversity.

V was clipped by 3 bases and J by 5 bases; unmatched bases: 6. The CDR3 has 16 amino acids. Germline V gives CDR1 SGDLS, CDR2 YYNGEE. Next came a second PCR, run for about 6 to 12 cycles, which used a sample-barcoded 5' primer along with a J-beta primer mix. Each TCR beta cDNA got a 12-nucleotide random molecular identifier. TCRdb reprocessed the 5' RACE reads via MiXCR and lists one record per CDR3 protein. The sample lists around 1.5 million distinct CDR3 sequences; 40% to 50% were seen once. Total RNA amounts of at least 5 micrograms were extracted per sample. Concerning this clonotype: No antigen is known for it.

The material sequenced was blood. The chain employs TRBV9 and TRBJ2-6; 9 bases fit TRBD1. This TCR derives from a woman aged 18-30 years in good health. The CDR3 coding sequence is TGTGCCAGCAGCGCCACAGGGGGCGGATGGGCCAACGTCCTGACTTTC. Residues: CASSATGGGWANVLTF.